The T cell receptor (beta chain) described here comes from a study of shared clonotypes between healthy human individuals. Study results and caveats: Genetic and exposure-history diversity was limited by the small donor number.

All participating donors were Caucasian adults from Nashville, Tennessee. The CDR3 length is 13 residues. Trimming cost V 5 bases and J 1 base, with 8 bases left between them. Germline V CDR1 and CDR2: SGHTA, FQGTGA. On this clone itself: Its antigen is still unknown. This sample includes further DNA sequences coding for the same CDR3.

Authors' methods: ImmunoSEQ sequences covered only the junction and lacked quality scores; filtering therefore differed. The repertoire was sequenced with immunoSEQ multiplex PCR; TCRdb's copy has only in-frame clones and lacks some. The D gene and trimming were derived from the DNA, and the V and J assignments and clone size from that table. The sample has 2 million to 2.5 million clones, roughly 90% seen once. This clonotype was sampled from a man aged 18 to 30 in good health. Some clones in this sample may be carry-over from other donors' samples. Sequencing was done on a sample of naive CD4+ T cells from PBMCs. Subset: CD45RA+ positively selected. The chain recombines TRBV7-3 with TRBJ1-1; D call uncertain. DNA of the CDR3: TGTGCCAGCAGCCGAGGGCGGAACACTGAAGCTTTCTTT. As protein: CASSRGRNTEAFF.